The table lists the clone carrying this T cell receptor beta chain with a few counts. The antigen is not known. The sample is drawn from a study of T cell repertoires in cytomegalovirus infection. Study overall: Recently identified HLA-C-restricted CMV epitopes and well-studied HLA-B-restricted CMV epitopes were used by the study. Public signatures in TCR beta pointed to CMV infection and matching HLA type. Study-wide results and caveats: CMV carriers with the relevant HLA were identified by cumulative public TCR beta family frequency. Predominance within the ex vivo response was attributable to HLA-C-restricted CMV-specific TCR beta clonotypes.

TCRdb processed the reads anew with MiXCR; each CDR3 protein has one entry. Of approximately 990,000 distinct CDR3 sequences in the sample, roughly a third were seen once. CDR3 length equals 17 residues. V lost 4 bases and J lost 0; bases outside the gene matches: 8. The germline gives CDR1 MNHEY, CDR2 SMNVEV (reference sequence). Source: cultured CD8+ T cells from PBMCs, taken from culture after CMV antigen stimulation. The source of this sequence is a human donor in good health (CMV status not recorded). Some clones in this sample may be carry-over from other donors' samples. The V and J genes are TRBV27 and TRBJ2-2, with 7 positions matching TRBD2. CDR3 bases: TGTGCCAGCAGTTCCCTCGGGGCGGGGGCGAACACCGGGGAGCTGTTTTTT. Amino acids: CASSSLGAGANTGELFF.